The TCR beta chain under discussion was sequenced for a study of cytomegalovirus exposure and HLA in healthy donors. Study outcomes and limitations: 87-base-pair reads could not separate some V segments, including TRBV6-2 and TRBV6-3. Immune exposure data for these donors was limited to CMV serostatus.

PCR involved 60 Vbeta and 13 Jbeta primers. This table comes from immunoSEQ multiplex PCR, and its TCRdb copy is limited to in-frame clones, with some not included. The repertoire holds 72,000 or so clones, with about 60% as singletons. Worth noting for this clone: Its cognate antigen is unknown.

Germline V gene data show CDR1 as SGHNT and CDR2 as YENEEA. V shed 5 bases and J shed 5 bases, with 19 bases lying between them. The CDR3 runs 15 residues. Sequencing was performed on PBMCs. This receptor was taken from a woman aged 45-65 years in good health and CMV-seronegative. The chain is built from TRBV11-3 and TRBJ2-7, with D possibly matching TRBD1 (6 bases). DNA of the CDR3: TGTGCCAGCAGCCGTCCCGGGACACCGTTCCACGAGCAGTACTTC. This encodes CASSRPGTPFHEQYF.